This T cell receptor (beta chain) was sequenced during a study of blood T cell repertoires in COVID-19. Study as a whole: PBMCs, B-cell-depleted T cells, or T cells provided the cDNA or gDNA that made up the material.

V lost 3 bases, J lost 2 bases, and 4 bases lay in between. Germline V gene data show CDR1 as SEHNR and CDR2 as FQNEAQ (reference sequence). This CDR3 comprises 12 residues. The Seattle site enrolled patients during active infection and followed them longitudinally. Only in-frame clones appear in the TCRdb table, and some are missing; sequencing was by immunoSEQ multiplex PCR. The table lists some 100,000 clones, around 90% of them singletons, with approximately 2% in the top ten. Sequences were obtained from peripheral blood. The rearrangement uses TRBV7-9 and TRBJ1-1, with no clear D. The source of this sequence is a man aged 45 to 65 with COVID-19, enrolled during active disease. The CDR3 sequence: CASSFSNTEAFF. DNA of the CDR3: TGTGCCAGCAGCTTCAGTAACACTGAAGCTTTCTTT.